The rows below give T cell receptor beta chains drawn from one sample of a study of a mutant IDH1 vaccine in newly diagnosed glioma. Clones were read by immunoSEQ multiplex PCR, and TCRdb kept only the in-frame ones, dropping some. The table records roughly 130,000 clones, around 80% of them present only once. For these TCRs, the target antigens are not known. The sequenced sample was PBMCs, obtained from a glioma patient whose treatment included an IDH1 peptide vaccine. All receptors derive from a man aged 40-55 years with glioma. Both conserved end residues are part of each CDR3. Fields, in order: J gene, V gene, D gene, CDR3 protein. The D gene is left open where the match is weak.

TRBJ2-1	TRBV15	.	CATSRDNDGYNEQFF
TRBJ1-1	TRBV6-6	TRBD1	CASGTWDRWNTEAFF
TRBJ1-1	TRBV28	TRBD1	CASSGGTANTEAFF
TRBJ2-6	TRBV19	.	CASSPQVSGANVLTF
TRBJ1-5	TRBV6-5	.	CASSRLGAQPQHF
TRBJ2-7	TRBV5-5	TRBD1	CASSPRSGGYEQYF
TRBJ2-5	TRBV7-2	.	CASSRLGETQYF
TRBJ1-1	TRBV14	.	CASRGGRDTEAFF
TRBJ2-6	TRBV14	TRBD2	CASSRAGKLANVLTF
TRBJ2-4	TRBV18	.	CASSPTRQGGAKNIQYF
TRBJ2-7	TRBV30	TRBD1	CAWSAPGQGAYEQYF
TRBJ2-7	TRBV11-2	.	CASSLDGAAYEQYF
TRBJ2-1	TRBV25-1	TRBD2	CASSAARGGWSYNEQFF
TRBJ2-2	TRBV4-3	TRBD2	CASSLAGGPVGELFF
TRBJ2-7	TRBV29-1	TRBD1	CSVDLGQGNEQYF
TRBJ2-3	TRBV7-9	TRBD2	CASSALAASTDTQYF
TRBJ1-4	TRBV7-8	.	CASSLGAEKLFF
TRBJ1-1	TRBV18	.	CASSVTSTTEAFF
TRBJ2-7	TRBV4-2	TRBD2	CASSQEGTSGIYEQYF
TRBJ2-3	TRBV10-3	TRBD2	CAMGSGGLTDTQYF
TRBJ1-5	TRBV6-6	TRBD1	CASRKGTGNQPQHF
TRBJ2-3	TRBV19	.	CASSKASVDGDTQYF
.	TRBV4-3	.	CASSQERLPSTYEQYF
TRBJ2-1	TRBV11-2	TRBD2	CASSPSGGPYNEQFF
TRBJ1-1	TRBV6-5	TRBD1	CASSFGTATEAFF
TRBJ2-5	TRBV7-7	TRBD1	CASSSDRGGQETQYF
TRBJ2-5	TRBV11-2	.	CASSLWTGRDKETQYF